Each of the 23 T cell receptor beta chains below was sequenced from the same sample in a study of OX40 agonist ivuxolimab in advanced cancers. The data were produced by immunoSEQ multiplex PCR, yet TCRdb's version contains in-frame clones alone and is incomplete. The profile shows tens of thousands of clones, more than 85% of them singletons. This specimen was CD4+ or CD8+ T cells sorted from blood, taken in a trial of the OX40 agonist ivuxolimab. The receptors were sampled from an adult with an advanced solid tumor such as melanoma, head and neck, liver or kidney cancer.

The V and J genes are TRBV5-8 and TRBJ2-3; TRBD2 agrees at 7 bases. Germline trimming cut 4 bases from V and 2 bases from J; bases unmatched to any gene: 7. The CDR3 extends over 15 amino acids. Germline V gene data show CDR1 as SGHTS and CDR2 as YDEGEE. This CDR3 is CASSRKAGITDTQYF. CDR3 DNA: TGTGCCAGCAGCCGAAAAGCGGGAATCACAGATACGCAGTATTTT.

This clone was seen a handful of times. The rearrangement joins TRBV4-3 to TRBJ2-1; the D is unclear. The ends were cut back, 1 base at V and 3 bases at J, with 10 bases in the middle. The CDR3 contains 15 residues. Germline V gives CDR1 LGHNA, CDR2 YSLEER. The CDR3 DNA reads as TGCGCCAGCAGCCAAGCCCCCGTGAGCTACAATGAGCAGTTCTTC. This sequence encodes CASSQAPVSYNEQFF.

The chain has TRBV9 and TRBJ2-3, with D maybe TRBD2 (6 bases). CDR1 is SGDLS, CDR2 YYNGEE, per germline. V gave up 0 bases and J gave up 10 bases, with 21 bases separating them. This CDR3 contains 16 residues. CDR3 nucleotides: TGTGCCAGCAGCGTAGATCCGGGGACCTCCGGGGGAGCGCAGTATTTT. Amino acid sequence: CASSVDPGTSGGAQYF.

The chain links TRBV4-2 to TRBJ2-5; 12 nucleotides line up with TRBD2. V lost 0 bases and J lost 6; bases outside the gene matches: 8. Per germline, CDR1 LGHNA and CDR2 YNFKEQ. The CDR3 loop spans 17 amino acids. The DNA of the CDR3 is TGTGCCAGCAGCCAAGACCTAGCGGGAGGGCCCCGGCAGACCCAGTACTTC. Protein product: CASSQDLAGGPRQTQYF.

The CDR3 DNA reads as TGTGCCAGCAGCAGTACCGGGACTAGCGGGATGACTACAGATACGCAGTATTTT. It specifies CASSSTGTSGMTTDTQYF. This sequence joins TRBV7-8 and TRBJ2-3; 13 bases fit TRBD2. From germline, CDR1 is SGHVS and CDR2 FQNEAQ. The ends lost 5 bases at V and 3 bases at J; junction bases unmatched: 11. The CDR3 contains 18 residues.

The rearrangement joins TRBV2 to TRBJ2-2; D is unresolved. Germline values: CDR1 SNHLY, CDR2 FYNNEI. V gave up 2 bases and J gave up 5 bases, with 9 bases separating them. This CDR3 is built from 14 residues. The DNA of the CDR3 is TGTGCCAGCAGTGAACTTCGGCGAACCGGGGAGCTGTTTTTT. This gives the protein CASSELRRTGELFF. Using reference TRBV2 and TRBJ2-2 for the parts outside the CDR3, the full variable domain is EPEVTQTPSHQVTQMGQEVILRCVPISNHLYFYWYRQILGQKVEFLVSFYNNEISEKSEIFDDQFSVERPDGSNFTLKIRSTKLEDSAMYFCASSELRRTGELFFGEGSRLTVL.

The rearrangement joins TRBV6-6 to TRBJ2-7; 8 nucleotides match TRBD1. Germline V lookup: CDR1 MNHNY, CDR2 SVGAGI (reference sequence). The CDR3 is 14 residues long. With 0 bases clipped from V and 5 bases from J, the junction kept 3 bases outside the gene matches. The CDR3 DNA reads as TGTGCCAGCAGTTACTCTGACAGGGGAAACGAGCAGTACTTC. Translated: CASSYSDRGNEQYF.

The CDR3 reads CAWSVGLAGGEQYF. DNA for the CDR3: TGTGCCTGGAGCGTTGGACTAGCGGGAGGCGAGCAGTACTTC. J is TRBJ2-7 and V is TRBV30, with 14 bases fitting TRBD2. The CDR3 runs 14 residues. The V segment lost 3 bases and the J segment 6 bases; nucleotides outside the gene matches: 4. Per germline, CDR1 GTSNPN and CDR2 SVGIG (reference sequence).

The genes are TRBV30 and TRBJ1-1; D unresolved. V dropped 5 bases and J dropped 11 bases, with 12 bases sitting between them. CDR1 GTSNPN and CDR2 SVGIG come from the germline V gene (reference sequence). The CDR3 spans 10 residues. Here the CDR3 reads CAWADTGAFF. Written as DNA, the CDR3 is TGTGCCTGGGCCGACACCGGGGCTTTCTTT.

The chain employs TRBV6-5 and TRBJ2-2; the match to TRBD1 covers 9 bases. Trimming cost V 5 bases and J 5 bases; bases outside gene matches: 3. CDR1 and CDR2 from the germline V gene are MNHEY and SVGAGI. CDR3 size: 14 residues. The CDR3 sequence is CASSQGQGTGELFF. CDR3 sequence (DNA): TGTGCCAGCAGTCAGGGACAGGGAACCGGGGAGCTGTTTTTT.

The V and J genes are TRBV27 and TRBJ2-7; 10 nucleotides match TRBD2. The CDR3 has 19 amino acids. Germline loops: CDR1 MNHEY, CDR2 SMNVEV (reference sequence). The J segment lost 5 bases and the V segment lost 3 bases, leaving 19 bases of the junction unmatched. CDR3 protein: CASSFIGGWASGRTDEQYF. CDR3 sequence (DNA): TGTGCCAGCAGTTTTATAGGGGGTTGGGCTAGCGGGAGAACCGACGAGCAGTACTTC.

The CDR3 DNA reads TGTGCCAGCAGTTACTCCACAGGGGGCAATTCACCCCTCCACTTT. Amino acid sequence: CASSYSTGGNSPLHF. The rearrangement joins TRBV6-5 to TRBJ1-6, with 9 bases that match TRBD1. Per germline, CDR1 MNHEY and CDR2 SVGAGI. The trim removed 0 bases at V and 7 bases at J, leaving 1 base unmatched. The CDR3 totals 15 residues.

The chain recombines TRBV2 with TRBJ2-3; maybe TRBD2 (5 bases). V lost 11 bases to trimming and J lost 1 base, with 16 bases between them. This CDR3 spans 14 amino acids. Germline-derived CDR1 and CDR2 are SNHLY and FYNNEI. Written as DNA, the CDR3 is TGTGCCCTGAGGGCAGGCAAAGGCACAGATACGCAGTATTTT. Translation gives CALRAGKGTDTQYF.

This chain connects TRBV25-1 to TRBJ2-7, with TRBD2 identical over 11 bases. The CDR3 is made up of 14 amino acids. Germline trimming cut 8 bases from V and 0 bases from J; bases unmatched to any gene: 3. CDR1 is MGHDK, CDR2 SYGVNS, per germline. CDR3 DNA sequence: TGTGCCAGCCGGGGGACTAGCGGCTCCTACGAGCAGTACTTC. This gives the protein CASRGTSGSYEQYF.

The V call is TRBV7-9, the J call TRBJ1-1, with no clear D. The germline gives CDR1 SEHNR, CDR2 FQNEAQ (reference sequence). V was shortened by 7 bases and J by 0 bases, with 9 bases between the two germline ends. The length of the CDR3 is 13 residues. DNA for the CDR3: TGTGCCAGCACCGTAGGACTGAACACTGAAGCTTTCTTT. It is translated as CASTVGLNTEAFF.

V is TRBV19 and J is TRBJ1-2; D uncertain. V dropped 1 base and J dropped 2 bases, with 8 bases sitting between them. The germline V gene has CDR1 LNHDA and CDR2 SQIVND (reference sequence). There are 14 residues in the CDR3. The CDR3 here is CASSIAENNYGYTF. The CDR3 DNA reads as TGTGCCAGTAGTATAGCAGAAAACAACTATGGCTACACCTTC.

The V gene is TRBV29-1, the J gene TRBJ2-1; TRBD2 agrees at 12 bases. Trimming at V came to 6 bases and at J to 5 bases, leaving 11 bases not matched to a gene. Per germline, CDR1 SQVTM and CDR2 ANQGSEA. The CDR3 contains 16 residues. The CDR3, as DNA: TGCAGCGTAGAGGGCCAACTAGCGGGAGGTAACAATGAGCAGTTCTTC. It codes for CSVEGQLAGGNNEQFF.

There are a few counts of this clone. The genes are TRBV27 and TRBJ2-7; D unresolved. Germline values: CDR1 MNHEY, CDR2 SMNVEV (reference sequence). This CDR3 has 14 amino acids. Trimming removed 0 bases at V and 6 bases at J, with 12 bases between. The CDR3 region has the DNA TGTGCCAGCAGTTTATCGCGAGACACTTTCGAGCAGTACTTC. Translated, it gives CASSLSRDTFEQYF.

V and J are TRBV19 and TRBJ2-5, with TRBD2 as a possible D gene (6 bases). Germline CDR1 and CDR2: LNHDA and SQIVND (reference sequence). The CDR3 runs 15 residues. The germline V and J ends were trimmed by 4 bases and 4 bases, with 16 bases remaining between them. CDR3: CASSTPGLLRETQYF. Written as DNA, the CDR3 is TGTGCCAGTAGTACACCAGGACTATTGCGAGAGACCCAGTACTTC.

V usage is TRBV5-5 and J usage is TRBJ2-2; 9 bases are shared with TRBD1. CDR1 SGHKS and CDR2 YYEKEE come from the germline V gene (reference sequence). The CDR3 contains 15 residues. J was trimmed by 3 bases and V by 7 bases; bases with no gene match: 7. The CDR3 DNA sequence: TGTGCCAGCGCCAGGGGGGACAGGGACACCGGGGAGCTGTTTTTT. The encoded protein is CASARGDRDTGELFF.

V gene TRBV6-6 combines with J gene TRBJ1-5; D ambiguous. The CDR3 has 15 amino acids. Germline loops: CDR1 MNHNY, CDR2 SVGAGI (reference sequence). V was trimmed by 2 bases and J by 6 bases, leaving 14 bases between them. The CDR3 DNA reads as TGTGCCAGCAGTTACAGTGGCGGGAGGAGTCAGCCCCAGCATTTT. Its translation: CASSYSGGRSQPQHF.

The rearrangement links TRBV7-2 to TRBJ2-5, with 11 bases aligning to TRBD2. The trim removed 4 bases at V and 5 bases at J, leaving 12 bases unmatched. The CDR3 loop spans 17 amino acids. Germline CDR1 is SGHTA and CDR2 is FQGNSA. The CDR3 loop reads CASSSLSGRAVGETQYF. CDR3 DNA: TGTGCCAGCAGCTCCCTTAGCGGGAGGGCCGTCGGGGAGACCCAGTACTTC.

V is TRBV4-3 and J is TRBJ1-1; D is ambiguous. The CDR3 contains 15 residues. From germline, CDR1 is LGHNA and CDR2 YSLEER. V shed 0 bases and J shed 1 base, with 9 bases lying between them. The CDR3 loop is CASSQDPGGNTEAFF. CDR3 nucleotide sequence: TGCGCCAGCAGCCAAGATCCAGGAGGGAACACTGAAGCTTTCTTT.